This T cell receptor (beta chain) appears in the sequencing data of a study of T-cell reconstitution after alpha-beta-depleted transplantation in children. For TCRbeta, the library was prepared with unique molecular identifiers. A single record per CDR3 protein comes from TCRdb applying MiXCR to the PCR reads. The sample records roughly 200,000 distinct CDR3 sequences, under 8.5% being singletons. Trimming cost V 3 bases and J 4 bases; bases outside gene matches: 4. Germline V gene lookup returns CDR1 SGHRS and CDR2 YFSETQ. The CDR3 spans 16 residues. This clonotype was seen only a few times. This sequence joins TRBV5-1 and TRBJ2-2; 12 nucleotides align to TRBD2. The clonotype originates from a boy between 2 and 10 years old with acute lymphoblastic leukemia, due to receive a stem cell transplant. The sequencing used PBMCs, collected before TCRalphabeta/CD19-depleted stem cell transplant. CDR3 protein: CASSWTSGIGTGELFF. The CDR3 region has the DNA TGCGCCAGCAGCTGGACTAGCGGGATAGGCACCGGGGAGCTGTTTTTT.